A single sample gave rise to the 21 T cell receptor beta chains below, sequenced in a study of control samples from healthy donors and cancer patients. Only in-frame clones appear in the TCRdb table, and some are missing; sequencing was by immunoSEQ multiplex PCR. The sample shows approximately 70,000 clones, more than 80% of them seen only once. The sample comprised blood. The receptors derive from a man aged 55 to 70 in good health.

This chain uses TRBV24-1 with TRBJ2-4; possibly TRBD2 for D (5 bases). Germline V CDR1 and CDR2: KGHDR, SFDVKD. V dropped 3 bases and J dropped 1 base, with 12 bases sitting between them. This CDR3 comprises 16 residues. CDR3 residues: CATSDKGSGAKNIQYF. The CDR3 region has the DNA TGTGCCACCAGTGATAAGGGTTCGGGGGCCAAAAACATTCAGTACTTC.

The CDR3 here is CASSLGINQPQHF. The CDR3 DNA is TGTGCCAGCAGCTTAGGGATCAATCAGCCCCAGCATTTT. The rearrangement joins TRBV5-5 to TRBJ1-5; D unresolved. CDR1 and CDR2 from the germline V gene are SGHKS and YYEKEE (reference sequence). V was shortened by 2 bases and J by 3 bases, with 6 bases between the two germline ends. This CDR3 has 13 amino acids.

V usage is TRBV12-3 or TRBV12-4 and J usage is TRBJ1-5; unclear D gene. V dropped 2 bases and J dropped 4 bases, with 6 bases sitting between them. The CDR3 is 13 amino acids. This CDR3 is CASSLRGNQPQHF. The CDR3 DNA follows: TGTGCCAGCAGTTTACGGGGAAATCAGCCCCAGCATTTT.

J is TRBJ2-1 and V is TRBV11-2, with TRBD2 matching 14 bases. V lost 5 bases, J lost 7 bases, and 4 bases stayed unmatched. Germline CDR1 SGHAT, CDR2 FQNNGV. There are 15 residues in the CDR3. The CDR3 bases are TGTGCCAGCAGCGGCCGACTAGCGGGAGGGAATGAGCAGTTCTTC. This encodes CASSGRLAGGNEQFF.

This chain links TRBV19 with TRBJ2-4; D possibly corresponds to TRBD1 (7 bases). The CDR3 length is 14 residues. The V gene lost 2 bases and the J gene lost 4 bases, with 9 bases spanning the gap. CDR1 and CDR2 from the germline V gene are LNHDA and SQIVND (reference sequence). The CDR3 nucleotides read TGTGCCAGTAGTATACAGGGGGGTAAAAACATTCAGTACTTC. This translates into CASSIQGGKNIQYF.

The J gene is TRBJ1-6, the V gene TRBV5-1; weak D call: TRBD1 (5 bases). Germline values: CDR1 SGHRS, CDR2 YFSETQ. The V end was cut by 6 bases, the J end by 5 bases, with 9 bases between. The CDR3 totals 13 residues. CDR3 loop: CASTQTDNSPLHF. DNA of the CDR3: TGCGCCAGCACTCAGACAGATAATTCACCCCTCCACTTT.

V is TRBV19 and J is TRBJ1-1; D gene ambiguous. The germline CDR1 and CDR2 sequences are LNHDA and SQIVND (reference sequence). Deletions cut 11 bases from V and 1 base from J, with 17 bases between. The CDR3 loop spans 14 amino acids. The CDR3, as DNA: TGTGCCTCACAACGGGGTAATCGGAACACTGAAGCTTTCTTT. Its translation is CASQRGNRNTEAFF.

CDR3 DNA sequence: TGTGCCAGCGAGGGGTATGGCATTCAGTACTTC. Translated, it gives CASEGYGIQYF. V usage is TRBV2 and J usage is TRBJ2-4; D possibly matches TRBD1 or TRBD2 (5 bases each). The length of the CDR3 is 11 residues. CDR1 SNHLY and CDR2 FYNNEI come from the germline V gene. The ends were cut back, 8 bases at V and 9 bases at J, with 11 bases in the middle.

J is TRBJ2-2 and V is TRBV7-2; 8 bases match TRBD1. The V and J ends lost 5 bases and 1 base, in that order; junction bases with no gene match: 3. CDR1 is SGHTA and CDR2 is FQGNSA in the germline V gene. CDR3 length equals 15 residues. The chain's CDR3 is CASSVGTGNTGELFF. CDR3 nucleotide sequence: TGTGCCAGCAGCGTCGGGACAGGGAACACCGGGGAGCTGTTTTTT.

This clone was recorded a few times. The V gene is TRBV6-1, the J gene TRBJ2-3; 7 nucleotides line up with TRBD2. The CDR3 has 13 residues. Germline-derived CDR1 and CDR2 are MNHNS and SASEGT. V trimming: 2 bases; J trimming: 11 bases; junction bases outside the gene matches: 7. The CDR3 DNA is TGTGCCAGCAGTGAACTTCAGGCTAGCGGGCAGTATTTT. It is translated as CASSELQASGQYF.

This chain links TRBV6-5 with TRBJ1-5; no reliable D call. This CDR3 has 13 amino acids. The V end lost 7 bases, the J end lost 2 bases, and 9 bases lay between the germline ends. The V gene's germline CDR1 is MNHEY and CDR2 SVGAGI. CDR3 in DNA: TGTGCCAGCACTCGGACCGGCAATCAGCCCCAGCATTTT. Translated, it gives CASTRTGNQPQHF.

The chain joins TRBV29-1 to TRBJ2-3; D is unclear. CDR3 length: 12 amino acids. Germline V gene data show CDR1 as SQVTM and CDR2 as ANQGSEA. V lost 5 bases, J lost 3 bases, and 9 bases lay in between. Here the CDR3 DNA reads TGCAGCGTTAGCGTCCGGACAGATACGCAGTATTTT. Translation gives CSVSVRTDTQYF.

This sequence joins TRBV6-5 and TRBJ2-3; 7 positions match TRBD1. V lost 8 bases and J lost 6; bases outside the gene matches: 5. Germline CDR1 and CDR2: MNHEY and SVGAGI. CDR3 length equals 12 residues. The CDR3 nucleotides are TGTGCCAGCTTAATACAGGGGGATACGCAGTATTTT. Residues: CASLIQGDTQYF.

This sequence joins TRBV28 and TRBJ2-4; 7 nucleotides line up with TRBD2. Trimming at V came to 3 bases and at J to 8 bases, leaving 13 bases not matched to a gene. This CDR3 has 16 residues. The germline V gene has CDR1 MDHEN and CDR2 SYDVKM. The CDR3 loop reads CASSFNRGGTRDIQYF. The CDR3 nucleotides read TGTGCCAGCAGTTTTAATCGCGGGGGAACAAGGGACATTCAGTACTTC.

V usage is TRBV3-1 (or the pseudogene TRBV3-2) and J usage is TRBJ2-5; maybe TRBD2 (6 bases). The V and J ends lost 4 bases and 5 bases respectively, with 20 bases between them. Germline CDR1 reads LGHDT; CDR2 reads YNNKEL (reference sequence). The CDR3 sequence is 16 residues long. The CDR3 loop reads CASSLPIGLLVETQYF. CDR3 DNA: TGTGCCAGCAGCCTCCCGATCGGACTATTGGTGGAGACCCAGTACTTC.

The chain employs TRBV27 and TRBJ1-2, with D perhaps matching TRBD1 (5 bases). Trimming removed 4 bases at V and 2 bases at J, with 11 bases between. The CDR3 covers 14 residues. The germline V gene encodes CDR1 MNHEY and CDR2 SMNVEV (reference sequence). The CDR3 nucleotides are TGTGCCAGCAGTTCGAGGGACTCAAACTATGGCTACACCTTC. Translation gives CASSSRDSNYGYTF.

The chain carries TRBV15 and TRBJ2-1; perhaps TRBD2 as D (7 bases). CDR1 and CDR2 (germline): LNHNV, YYDKDF (reference sequence). This CDR3 has 14 residues. With 0 bases removed from V and 14 bases from J, the gap between germline ends came to 17 bases. DNA for the CDR3: TGTGCCACCAGCAGAGATCGGGGGCGGGAGTTTGAGTTCTTC. It codes for CATSRDRGREFEFF.

The gene calls are TRBV9 and TRBJ1-1; no definite D call. V was cut by 3 bases and J by 9 bases, with 12 bases left in between. In germline, CDR1 is SGDLS, CDR2 YYNGEE. The CDR3 loop spans 12 amino acids. Here the CDR3 reads CASSAQMGKAFF. CDR3 DNA sequence: TGTGCCAGCAGCGCCCAGATGGGAAAAGCTTTCTTT.

J is TRBJ2-7 and V is TRBV5-1; 7 nucleotides line up with TRBD2. The germline CDR1 and CDR2 sequences are SGHRS and YFSETQ. J lost 2 bases, V lost 2 bases, and 16 bases had no gene match. The CDR3 extends over 18 amino acids. The CDR3 reads CASSLIQDSKGGAYEQYF. CDR3 bases: TGCGCCAGCAGCTTAATACAGGATAGCAAGGGAGGGGCCTACGAGCAGTACTTC.

This chain links TRBV4-3 with TRBJ1-5; D is undetermined. Germline loops: CDR1 LGHNA, CDR2 YSLEER. The CDR3 totals 15 residues. V was shortened by 0 bases and J by 2 bases, with 8 bases between the two germline ends. In DNA, the CDR3 is TGCGCCAGCAGCCAAGATTGGCTAGGCAATCAGCCCCAGCATTTT. It is translated as CASSQDWLGNQPQHF.

The CDR3 spells CASSPRGQAVGNTIYF. The CDR3 region has the DNA TGTGCCAGCTCACCTCGGGGACAGGCGGTCGGAAACACCATATATTTT. The gene calls are TRBV18 and TRBJ1-3; 8 bases match TRBD1. Trimming at V came to 3 bases and at J to 4 bases, leaving 8 bases not matched to a gene. Looked up from germline, CDR1 is KGHSH and CDR2 is LQKENI. The CDR3 contains 16 residues.